These 4 T cell receptor beta chains were all obtained from the same sample, sequenced in a study of T cells after yellow fever vaccination. MiXCR was run by TCRdb on the 5' RACE reads, yielding one entry per CDR3 protein. Of about 260,000 distinct CDR3 sequences in the sample, 5.2% were seen once. Sequences were derived from CD4+ T cells sorted from PBMCs, sampled on the day of the yellow fever booster vaccination. These receptor sequences come from a man younger than 35 who received the YFV17D yellow fever vaccine.

There are a few counts of this clonotype. The rearrangement links TRBV6-6 to TRBJ2-5; no clear D gene. The germline V gene encodes CDR1 MNHNY and CDR2 SVGAGI (reference sequence). V lost 2 bases, J lost 1 base, and 8 bases lay in between. CDR3 length: 14 residues. CDR3 sequence (DNA): TGTGCCAGCAGTTACCGGCGAGGCCAAGAGACCCAGTACTTC. This translates into CASSYRRGQETQYF.

The chain carries TRBV4-2 and TRBJ2-3; no clear D gene. Trimming left V 0 bases short and J 0 bases short, with 10 bases between. This CDR3 has 16 residues. Germline V gene lookup returns CDR1 LGHNA and CDR2 YNFKEQ. The CDR3, as DNA: TGTGCCAGCAGCCAAGATGTTCTAACTAGCACAGATACGCAGTATTTT. It yields the protein CASSQDVLTSTDTQYF.

This clonotype came up a few times. The genes are TRBV2 and TRBJ2-6, with 8 bases identical to TRBD2. V lost 5 bases, J lost 0 bases, and 6 bases stayed unmatched. The CDR3 spans 17 residues. Per germline, CDR1 SNHLY and CDR2 FYNNEI. Here the CDR3 DNA reads TGTGCCAGCAGTCGGGAGGGGTACACCTCTGGGGCCAACGTCCTGACTTTC. Residues: CASSREGYTSGANVLTF.

This clonotype showed up just a few times. The chain couples TRBV4-1 to TRBJ1-5, with D tentatively TRBD1 (6 bases). The germline V gene encodes CDR1 MGHRA and CDR2 YSYEKL. The CDR3 length is 14 residues. Trimming shortened V by 3 bases and J by 5 bases, and 11 bases separated the two germline ends. Here the CDR3 DNA reads TGCGCCAGCAGCCATTGGGGGCGTGATCAGCCCCAGCATTTT. Translated, it gives CASSHWGRDQPQHF.